The 23 T cell receptor beta chains in this list originate from one sample, sequenced in a study of Graves' ophthalmopathy and Graves' hyperthyroidism. Amplifying from RNA transcripts, the study obtained TCR beta CDR3 regions. The workflow started with a first-round RT-PCR run with HTBI primers and then moved on to a second-round multiplex PCR. TCRdb re-called the multiplex PCR reads with MiXCR, one entry per CDR3 protein. The sample consists of almost 750,000 distinct CDR3 sequences, 40% of them appearing once. The sample was peripheral blood. These receptors came from an adult man with Graves' ophthalmopathy.

In its sample, this clonotype was seen many times. V usage is TRBV5-6 and J usage is TRBJ1-2; 8 positions agree with TRBD1. The J segment lost 7 bases and the V segment lost 1 base, leaving 15 bases of the junction unmatched. Germline V gene lookup returns CDR1 SGHDT and CDR2 YYEEEE. The CDR3 has 17 amino acids. The CDR3 is CASSLIGTGLVGGGYTF. CDR3 nucleotide sequence: TGTGCCAGCAGCTTGATCGGGACAGGTCTTGTAGGAGGTGGCTACACCTTC.

This clonotype appeared many times. This chain connects TRBV29-1 to TRBJ2-5; a weak D match, TRBD1 (5 bases). Germline loops: CDR1 SQVTM, CDR2 ANQGSEA. V shed 4 bases and J shed 1 base, with 10 bases lying between them. This CDR3 is built from 13 residues. In nucleotides, the CDR3 is TGCAGCGTTGGGTTGGGGCCCCAAGAGACCCAGTACTTC. It yields the protein CSVGLGPQETQYF. Supplemented by reference TRBV29-1 and TRBJ2-5, the full variable domain reads SAVISQKPSRDICQRGTSLTIQCQVDSQVTMMFWYRQQPGQSLTLIATANQGSEATYESGFVIDKFPISRPNLTFSTLTVSNMSPEDSSIYLCSVGLGPQETQYFGPGTRLLVL.

In its sample, this clonotype was seen many times. The V call is TRBV24-1, the J call TRBJ2-5; D may correspond to TRBD1 or TRBD2 (5 bases each). This CDR3 spans 14 amino acids. Trimming pared 3 bases from V and 1 base from J, leaving 8 bases between. The germline V gene encodes CDR1 KGHDR and CDR2 SFDVKD. CDR3 nucleotides: TGTGCCACCAGTGATCCGGGACGCCAAGAGACCCAGTACTTC. Translating gives CATSDPGRQETQYF.

The V call is TRBV2, the J call TRBJ1-4; the D is unclear. Germline lookup yields CDR1 SNHLY and CDR2 FYNNEI. The CDR3 extends over 13 amino acids. With 6 bases removed from V and 7 bases from J, the gap between germline ends came to 12 bases. CDR3 protein: CASRATGSEKLFF. The CDR3 DNA follows: TGTGCCAGCAGGGCTACGGGGAGTGAAAAACTGTTTTTT.

The chain is built from TRBV7-9 and TRBJ1-2, with 9 bases that match TRBD1. Germline V gives CDR1 SEHNR, CDR2 FQNEAQ (reference sequence). CDR3 length: 14 amino acids. V gave up 6 bases and J gave up 12 bases; unmatched junction bases: 14. This CDR3 is CASRPIRTGEENTF. The CDR3 DNA is TGTGCCAGCAGACCGATCCGGACAGGGGAGGAGAACACCTTC.

This clonotype was counted many times. The chain is built from TRBV7-2 and TRBJ1-4, with D perhaps TRBD1 (5 bases). CDR3 length: 16 residues. Germline assignment: CDR1 SGHTA and CDR2 FQGNSA. V was clipped by 0 bases and J by 8 bases, with 16 bases between them. This CDR3 is CASSLAGRQPGEKLFF. The DNA for the CDR3 is TGTGCCAGCAGCTTAGCGGGGAGGCAGCCAGGGGAAAAACTGTTTTTT.

The rearrangement joins TRBV7-9 to TRBJ1-1, with 7 positions matching TRBD1. Germline-derived CDR1 and CDR2 are SEHNR and FQNEAQ (reference sequence). The CDR3 spans 16 residues. The ends lost 5 bases at V and 2 bases at J; junction bases unmatched: 11. CDR3 residues: CASSAEPGQANTEAFF. The CDR3 coding sequence is TGTGCCAGCAGCGCCGAGCCCGGACAGGCAAACACTGAAGCTTTCTTT.

This clonotype was counted at least ten times. The rearrangement links TRBV7-8 to TRBJ1-1; D is ambiguous. Germline V lookup: CDR1 SGHVS, CDR2 FQNEAQ. With 3 bases removed from V and 7 bases from J, the gap between germline ends came to 9 bases. The CDR3 is 12 amino acids. The CDR3 bases are TGTGCCAGCAGCTTGGTGGACTATGAAGCTTTCTTT. The encoded protein is CASSLVDYEAFF.

V is TRBV7-8 and J is TRBJ1-5, with a possible D match to TRBD1 (6 bases). The CDR3 has 17 residues. V was shortened by 2 bases and J by 6 bases, with 20 bases between the two germline ends. CDR1 and CDR2 from the germline V gene are SGHVS and FQNEAQ. The CDR3 reads CASSLQSLRGAGQPQHF. The CDR3 coding sequence is TGTGCCAGCAGCTTACAATCTCTCCGGGGGGCAGGTCAGCCCCAGCATTTT.

This rearrangement joins TRBV5-4 to TRBJ1-6; no clear D gene. In germline, CDR1 is SGHNT, CDR2 YYREEE (reference sequence). Trimming left V 0 bases short and J 11 bases short, with 12 bases between. The CDR3 is made up of 14 amino acids. In nucleotides, the CDR3 is TGTGCCAGCAGCTTGGGTCCAGGCCGCCCACCCCTCCACTTT. Its translation is CASSLGPGRPPLHF.

The table lists this clonotype with a few counts. The chain uses TRBV5-1 and TRBJ2-5; D possibly corresponds to TRBD2 (6 bases). Trimming removed 0 bases at V and 6 bases at J, with 9 bases between. Germline assignment: CDR1 SGHRS and CDR2 YFSETQ. The CDR3 is 13 amino acids. The DNA for the CDR3 is TGCGCCAGCAGCTTGGCTAGCGCGCAGACCCAGTACTTC. It yields the protein CASSLASAQTQYF.

The chain joins TRBV25-1 to TRBJ2-2; no clear D gene. The CDR3 is 12 residues long. V gave up 6 bases and J gave up 6 bases, with 8 bases separating them. From germline, CDR1 is MGHDK and CDR2 SYGVNS. The CDR3 DNA reads as TGTGCCAGCAGAAACGCCCCCGGGGAGCTGTTTTTT. Protein: CASRNAPGELFF.

This clonotype has only a few counts. The V gene is TRBV12-3 or TRBV12-4, the J gene TRBJ1-2; D not resolved. Trimming removed 7 bases at V and 10 bases at J, with 13 bases between. CDR3 size: 11 residues. The CDR3 coding sequence is TGTGCCAGCACCCTAAGAGGTGACTACACCTTC. Translation gives CASTLRGDYTF.

This clonotype has at least ten counts. CDR3 bases: TGCAGCGCAGGGGGTGCCCAGGAAAAACTGTTTTTT. It codes for CSAGGAQEKLFF. J is TRBJ1-4 and V is TRBV29-1, with 7 bases fitting TRBD1. CDR3 size: 12 residues. Germline CDR1 SQVTM, CDR2 ANQGSEA. V shed 7 bases and J 8 bases; nucleotides not matched to a gene: 7.

The chain uses TRBV9 and TRBJ2-7; the D gene is possibly TRBD2 (6 bases). Germline V lookup: CDR1 SGDLS, CDR2 YYNGEE. The CDR3 runs to 12 residues. Trimming cost V 0 bases and J 7 bases, with 8 bases left between them. This chain's CDR3 is CASSVEEGEQYF. The CDR3 nucleotides read TGTGCCAGCAGCGTAGAGGAGGGGGAGCAGTACTTC.

The chain couples TRBV29-1 to TRBJ2-7; D gene ambiguous. CDR3 length: 15 amino acids. Germline V gene data show CDR1 as SQVTM and CDR2 as ANQGSEA. As DNA, the CDR3 is TGCAGTGCTAGAGCCTCGGGCAGGCCCCTTTACGAGCAGTACTTC. Translating it yields CSARASGRPLYEQYF.

This chain connects TRBV19 to TRBJ1-2; 7 bases align to TRBD1. The ends lost 6 bases at V and 6 bases at J; junction bases unmatched: 7. CDR1 and CDR2 (germline): LNHDA, SQIVND (reference sequence). This CDR3 has 13 amino acids. The CDR3 loop reads CASSPGQVHGYTF. The DNA for the CDR3 is TGTGCCAGTAGCCCCGGACAGGTCCATGGCTACACCTTC.

V and J are TRBV10-3 and TRBJ2-6, with D perhaps TRBD2 (6 bases). The CDR3 is 14 amino acids. Germline V gene lookup returns CDR1 ENHRY and CDR2 SYGVKD. The CDR3 protein is CARRDLTGANVLTF. CDR3 in DNA: TGTGCTAGGCGGGACCTGACTGGGGCCAACGTCCTGACTTTC.

The sample holds many counts of this clonotype. The CDR3 region has the DNA TGTGCCACCAGCAGAAACCTAGACTACGAGCAGTACTTC. Protein product: CATSRNLDYEQYF. The chain recombines TRBV15 with TRBJ2-7; unclear D gene. Trimming took 2 bases from V and 3 from J, leaving 8 bases between them. The length of the CDR3 is 13 residues. CDR1 is LNHNV and CDR2 is YYDKDF in the germline V gene (reference sequence).

Details on this clonotype: Sequence at one end of the junction differs from germline and may be a read error. This sequence joins TRBV29-1 and TRBJ2-2; TRBD1 matches at 11 bases. Germline CDR1 SQVTM, CDR2 ANQGSEA. This CDR3 contains 11 residues. In DNA form, the CDR3 reads TGCAGCGTTGACGGACAGGGGGCGCTGTTTTTT. Its translation: CSVDGQGALFF.

This clonotype showed up just a few times. The chain is built from TRBV9 and TRBJ2-5, with 7 nucleotides matching TRBD2. Germline CDR1 is SGDLS and CDR2 is YYNGEE. The CDR3 is made up of 14 amino acids. V was pared by 4 bases and J by 5 bases, with 8 bases of the junction left unmatched. This CDR3 reads CASSPQAGRETQYF. The CDR3 DNA reads TGTGCCAGCAGCCCACAAGCGGGGAGGGAGACCCAGTACTTC. Drawing the rest from reference TRBV9 and TRBJ2-5, the complete variable domain is DSGVTQTPKHLITATGQRVTLRCSPRSGDLSVYWYQQSLDQGLQFLIQYYNGEERAKGNILERFSAQQFPDLHSELNLSSLELGDSALYFCASSPQAGRETQYFGPGTRLLVL.

V and J are TRBV7-9 and TRBJ1-4; weak D call: TRBD1 (5 bases). V gave up 2 bases and J gave up 8 bases, with 12 bases separating them. In germline, CDR1 is SEHNR, CDR2 FQNEAQ (reference sequence). CDR3 length equals 14 residues. CDR3 nucleotides: TGTGCCAGCAGCTTATCAGGGTCGGACGAAAAACTGTTTTTT. Protein sequence: CASSLSGSDEKLFF.

A few counts support this clonotype. The chain employs TRBV15 and TRBJ2-2; possible D gene TRBD1, 5 bases. The CDR3 has 17 residues. Germline V gives CDR1 LNHNV, CDR2 YYDKDF (reference sequence). V lost 3 bases and J lost 0, with 14 bases in between. The CDR3 DNA reads as TGTGCCACCAGCAGCCTGGCTGAGACAGCGAACACCGGGGAGCTGTTTTTT. Protein: CATSSLAETANTGELFF.